The 25 T cell receptor beta chains below come from one sample, sequenced in a study of circulating and synovial CD4+ cells in juvenile arthritis. The table came from immunoSEQ multiplex PCR; TCRdb's copy has only in-frame clones and leaves some out. The sample records about 30,000 clones, roughly 93% being singletons. Material: CD4+ T cells from blood. These receptors came from a human donor with juvenile idiopathic arthritis.

V usage is TRBV19 and J usage is TRBJ1-1, with unresolved D. This CDR3 region has 16 residues. Germline values: CDR1 LNHDA, CDR2 SQIVND (reference sequence). V was shortened by 7 bases and J by 3 bases, with 21 bases between the two germline ends. CDR3 residues: CASTQIARVVDTEAFF. DNA of the CDR3: TGTGCCAGTACCCAAATCGCGAGGGTGGTAGACACTGAAGCTTTCTTT.

The rearrangement joins TRBV14 to TRBJ2-1; D might be TRBD1 (6 bases). The CDR3 loop spans 17 amino acids. Germline V lookup: CDR1 SGHDN, CDR2 FVKESK. V dropped 4 bases and J dropped 0 bases, with 16 bases sitting between them. The CDR3 loop reads CASSRVNRVSSYNEQFF. CDR3 DNA sequence: TGTGCCAGCAGCCGGGTAAACAGGGTAAGCTCCTACAATGAGCAGTTCTTC.

The chain employs TRBV7-9 and TRBJ2-1; the D gene is possibly TRBD2 (6 bases). The CDR3 loop spans 19 amino acids. Trimming removed 4 bases from V and 0 bases from J, with 22 bases in between. CDR1 SEHNR and CDR2 FQNEAQ come from the germline V gene (reference sequence). In DNA, the CDR3 is TGTGCCAGCAGCTGGTGGGGGGTAGCTGTAAACGGCTCCTACAATGAGCAGTTCTTC. Residues: CASSWWGVAVNGSYNEQFF.

The gene calls are TRBV7-3 and TRBJ2-3, with 8 bases fitting TRBD2. The J segment lost 2 bases and the V segment lost 5 bases, leaving 3 bases of the junction unmatched. CDR3 length: 14 amino acids. CDR1 SGHTA and CDR2 FQGTGA come from the germline V gene. CDR3 DNA: TGTGCCAGCAGCCGGACTAGCCTCACAGATACGCAGTATTTT. It codes for CASSRTSLTDTQYF.

This clone was seen a single time. This chain links TRBV2 with TRBJ2-7; 10 nucleotides agree with TRBD1. The germline CDR1 and CDR2 sequences are SNHLY and FYNNEI. V gave up 4 bases and J gave up 1 base; unmatched junction bases: 13. The CDR3 consists of 18 residues. The CDR3 loop reads CASSAPWDRGPGSYEQYF. The CDR3, as DNA: TGTGCCAGCAGTGCCCCGTGGGACAGGGGTCCCGGGTCCTACGAGCAGTACTTC.

CDR3 sequence reads: CASSRGLAGVEQFF. For the CDR3, the DNA is TGTGCCAGCAGCCGAGGACTAGCGGGAGTCGAGCAGTTCTTC. V usage is TRBV28 and J usage is TRBJ2-1; TRBD2 matches 13 bases. CDR3 size: 14 residues. The junction had 6 bases not matched to a gene; V was cut back by 6 bases and J by 10 bases. Germline CDR1 MDHEN, CDR2 SYDVKM.

This chain joins TRBV7-9 and TRBJ2-1, with D possibly TRBD2 on 7 matching bases. V lost 1 base, J lost 1 base, and 20 bases lay in between. The CDR3 consists of 19 residues. CDR1 and CDR2 (germline): SEHNR, FQNEAQ (reference sequence). CDR3 in amino acids: CASSLVGSGGQMSYNEQFF. The CDR3 coding sequence is TGTGCCAGCAGCTTAGTGGGTTCGGGGGGCCAGATGTCCTACAATGAGCAGTTCTTC.

This chain links TRBV15 with TRBJ2-7, with 7 bases that match TRBD2. Losses at the gene ends were 3 bases for V and 3 bases for J; bases not matched to a gene: 11. Germline V gives CDR1 LNHNV, CDR2 YYDKDF (reference sequence). The CDR3 extends over 16 amino acids. The CDR3 is CATSSWPTRGNYEQYF. CDR3 DNA sequence: TGTGCCACCAGCAGTTGGCCCACGCGGGGGAACTACGAGCAGTACTTC.

The gene calls are TRBV5-1 and TRBJ1-2, with 8 bases that match TRBD1. This CDR3 has 13 amino acids. Trimming removed 3 bases from V and 5 bases from J; junction bases left unmatched: 3. CDR1 and CDR2 from the germline V gene are SGHRS and YFSETQ. This CDR3 reads CASSSGQGYGYTF. Written as DNA, the CDR3 is TGCGCCAGCAGCTCAGGACAGGGTTATGGCTACACCTTC. The whole variable domain, filled in from reference TRBV5-1 and TRBJ1-2, reads KAGVTQTPRYLIKTRGQQVTLSCSPISGHRSVSWYQQTPGQGLQFLFEYFSETQRNKGNFPGRFSGRQFSNSRSEMNVSTLELGDSALYLCASSSGQGYGYTFGSGTRLTVV.

The rearrangement uses TRBV28 and TRBJ2-1, with 10 bases lining up with TRBD2. CDR3 size: 15 residues. The V gene end was trimmed by 6 bases and the J gene end by 3 bases; junction bases not matched to a gene: 5. Germline-derived CDR1 and CDR2 are MDHEN and SYDVKM. The chain's CDR3 is CASSPGLADYNEQFF. In DNA form, the CDR3 reads TGTGCCAGCAGCCCCGGACTAGCGGACTACAATGAGCAGTTCTTC.

The chain employs TRBV27 and TRBJ1-5; 8 bases fit TRBD1. The trim removed 5 bases at V and 5 bases at J, leaving 5 bases unmatched. This CDR3 comprises 14 residues. The V gene's germline CDR1 is MNHEY and CDR2 SMNVEV (reference sequence). CDR3: CASSLGQGYQPQHF. The CDR3 region has the DNA TGTGCCAGCAGTCTCGGACAGGGTTATCAGCCCCAGCATTTT.

V usage is TRBV28 and J usage is TRBJ1-2, with no clear D. The CDR3 consists of 14 residues. Germline assignment: CDR1 MDHEN and CDR2 SYDVKM. Trimming removed 3 bases at V and 7 bases at J, with 15 bases between. This CDR3 is CASSFPPELGGYTF. CDR3 DNA: TGTGCCAGCAGTTTTCCCCCCGAACTTGGTGGCTACACCTTC.

The chain links TRBV5-1 to TRBJ1-3; no reliable D call. This CDR3 is 15 amino acids long. Germline lookup yields CDR1 SGHRS and CDR2 YFSETQ. Trimming shortened V by 0 bases and J by 0 bases, and 7 bases separated the two germline ends. The CDR3 region is CASSLDGVSGNTIYF. The CDR3 DNA follows: TGCGCCAGCAGCTTGGACGGAGTCTCTGGAAACACCATATATTTT.

This clone was found once. This chain connects TRBV28 to TRBJ1-2; a weak D match, TRBD1 (6 bases). This CDR3 is 12 amino acids long. The germline V gene has CDR1 MDHEN and CDR2 SYDVKM. V was cut by 5 bases and J by 5 bases, with 9 bases left in between. CDR3 DNA: TGTGCCAGCAGTACCACAGGGTATGGCTACACCTTC. Translated, it gives CASSTTGYGYTF.

The chain recombines TRBV5-1 with TRBJ2-6, with 7 bases aligning to TRBD1. Trimming cost V 4 bases and J 0 bases; bases outside gene matches: 4. This CDR3 is 16 amino acids long. Germline V gene sequence: CDR1 SGHRS, CDR2 YFSETQ. As DNA, the CDR3 is TGCGCCAGCAGCCTGGACAGGAACTCTGGGGCCAACGTCCTGACTTTC. Residues: CASSLDRNSGANVLTF. The full variable domain, completed using reference TRBV5-1 and TRBJ2-6, is KAGVTQTPRYLIKTRGQQVTLSCSPISGHRSVSWYQQTPGQGLQFLFEYFSETQRNKGNFPGRFSGRQFSNSRSEMNVSTLELGDSALYLCASSLDRNSGANVLTFGAGSRLTVL.

The J gene is TRBJ1-6, the V gene TRBV5-1; possible D gene TRBD1, 6 bases. CDR3 length: 17 residues. Germline CDR1 is SGHRS and CDR2 is YFSETQ. Deletions cut 3 bases from V and 5 bases from J, with 18 bases between. CDR3 DNA: TGCGCCAGCAGCTCACGTGCAGGGGCGCAGGATAATTCACCCCTCCACTTT. Encoded protein: CASSSRAGAQDNSPLHF.

In the case of this clone: Other DNA variants within this sample encode the same CDR3. V and J are TRBV9 and TRBJ2-7, with 8 positions matching TRBD1. V shed 0 bases, J shed 4 bases, and the junction held 6 bases outside the gene matches. Germline-derived CDR1 and CDR2 are SGDLS and YYNGEE. The CDR3 is 15 residues long. CDR3 protein: CASSVGGRGPYEQYF. CDR3 DNA sequence: TGTGCCAGCAGCGTAGGGGGCAGGGGGCCTTACGAGCAGTACTTC.

The V call is TRBV28, the J call TRBJ2-7; possible D gene TRBD2, 5 bases. The CDR3 totals 16 residues. Germline CDR1 reads MDHEN; CDR2 reads SYDVKM. Trimming stripped 6 bases from V and 5 bases from J, with 23 bases between. This chain's CDR3 is CASSSLRGRNHHEQYF. The CDR3, as DNA: TGTGCCAGCAGCTCTCTCCGAGGGCGGAACCACCACGAGCAGTACTTC.

The rearrangement uses TRBV6-6 and TRBJ2-3; TRBD2 agrees at 13 bases. J gave up 4 bases and V 5 bases, and 6 bases lay outside the gene matches. The V gene's germline CDR1 is MNHNY and CDR2 SVGAGI (reference sequence). The CDR3 is 16 residues long. The CDR3 is CASSPGLAGASDTQYF. The CDR3 nucleotides read TGTGCCAGCAGTCCCGGACTAGCGGGAGCGTCAGATACGCAGTATTTT.

The chain joins TRBV14 to TRBJ2-7; 10 nucleotides align to TRBD2. There are 16 residues in the CDR3. The germline V gene encodes CDR1 SGHDN and CDR2 FVKESK. V trimming: 0 bases; J trimming: 4 bases; junction bases outside the gene matches: 6. CDR3 sequence reads: CASSQDRGLATYEQYF. The CDR3 DNA follows: TGTGCCAGCAGCCAAGACCGGGGACTAGCGACGTACGAGCAGTACTTC. The full variable domain, with the rest looked up from reference TRBV14 and TRBJ2-7, is EAGVTQFPSHSVIEKGQTVTLRCDPISGHDNLYWYRRVMGKEIKFLLHFVKESKQDESGMPNNRFLAERTGGTYSTLKVQPAELEDSGVYFCASSQDRGLATYEQYFGPGTRLTVT.

DNA of the CDR3: TGTGCCAGCTCACCCCTTCGGACAGGCAAAGAAGAGACCCAGTACTTC. Its translation: CASSPLRTGKEETQYF. The chain recombines TRBV18 with TRBJ2-5; 7 bases line up with TRBD1. CDR3 length equals 16 residues. Germline CDR1 KGHSH, CDR2 LQKENI. With 3 bases clipped from V and 3 bases from J, the junction kept 10 bases outside the gene matches.

J is TRBJ2-7 and V is TRBV5-1, with D possibly being TRBD2 (5 bases). CDR3 length: 15 amino acids. The V end lost 4 bases, the J end lost 1 base, and 15 bases lay between the germline ends. The germline gives CDR1 SGHRS, CDR2 YFSETQ. The CDR3, as DNA: TGCGCCAGCAGCGTGAGGGAATACCCTTCCTACGAGCAGTACTTC. Protein product: CASSVREYPSYEQYF. The variable domain in full, completed from reference TRBV5-1 and TRBJ2-7, reads KAGVTQTPRYLIKTRGQQVTLSCSPISGHRSVSWYQQTPGQGLQFLFEYFSETQRNKGNFPGRFSGRQFSNSRSEMNVSTLELGDSALYLCASSVREYPSYEQYFGPGTRLTVT.

This rearrangement joins TRBV7-9 to TRBJ1-1; TRBD1 agrees at 7 bases. V trimming: 5 bases; J trimming: 5 bases; junction bases outside the gene matches: 5. The germline CDR1 and CDR2 sequences are SEHNR and FQNEAQ (reference sequence). CDR3 length equals 13 residues. The CDR3 region is CASSMGQWTEAFF. In DNA, the CDR3 is TGTGCCAGCAGCATGGGACAGTGGACTGAAGCTTTCTTT.

The chain carries TRBV6-1 and TRBJ2-7, with 7 bases aligning to TRBD1. The CDR3 is 14 amino acids. V shed 11 bases and J 2 bases; nucleotides not matched to a gene: 12. CDR1 and CDR2 from the germline V gene are MNHNS and SASEGT. DNA for the CDR3: TGTGCCTCCAGAGGAGGACAGGATGCCTACGAGCAGTACTTC. This translates into CASRGGQDAYEQYF.

This chain joins TRBV6-1 and TRBJ1-5, with D unclear. The CDR3 has 16 residues. Germline loops: CDR1 MNHNS, CDR2 SASEGT. The V and J ends lost 0 bases and 0 bases respectively, with 9 bases between them. The chain's CDR3 is CASSEAEYYSNQPQHF. The CDR3 nucleotides are TGTGCCAGCAGTGAAGCAGAGTATTATAGCAATCAGCCCCAGCATTTT.